This TCR beta chain comes out of a study of T cell responses to AZD1222 COVID-19 vaccine. The wider study: Analysis merged second doses at about 4 or about 12 weeks.

The method was immunoSEQ multiplex PCR; TCRdb's version includes in-frame clones alone and lacks a portion of them. The sample carries some 100,000 clones, 70% to 90% recorded once. The sequences come from peripheral blood, collected on day 0 of AZD1222 vaccination. The sequence was collected from an adult in good health.

The CDR3 DNA reads TGTGCCAGCAGCGTAATATCAGGGTCCAATGAGCAGTTCTTC. Translated: CASSVISGSNEQFF. The genes are TRBV9 and TRBJ2-1; a weak D match, TRBD1 (5 bases). The germline V gene encodes CDR1 SGDLS and CDR2 YYNGEE. V shed 1 base and J shed 6 bases, with 11 bases lying between them. CDR3 length: 14 amino acids.